These 5 T cell receptor beta chains came from one sample sequenced in a study of early stage breast cancer tumors. The assay was immunoSEQ multiplex PCR, and TCRdb's table has in-frame clones only and misses some. The sample records roughly 53,000 clones, about 90% being singletons. Sequenced sample: blood. The receptors shown here come from a person aged 65-85 years with breast cancer.

The chain couples TRBV10-3 to TRBJ2-1; weak D call: TRBD1 (6 bases). The ends were cut back, 2 bases at V and 7 bases at J, with 15 bases in the middle. The germline gives CDR1 ENHRY, CDR2 SYGVKD. CDR3 length: 15 amino acids. The CDR3 bases are TGTGCCATCAGTGAGCCCCAACAGGGTAGGAATGAGCAGTTCTTC. Its protein product is CAISEPQQGRNEQFF.

This rearrangement joins TRBV29-1 to TRBJ2-2; 14 nucleotides line up with TRBD2. The V gene's germline CDR1 is SQVTM and CDR2 ANQGSEA. This CDR3 has 15 amino acids. With V trimmed by 6 bases and J by 6 bases, 6 bases remained unmatched. DNA of the CDR3: TGCAGCGTGGGGGGACTAGCGGGGGAGGCCGGGGAGCTGTTTTTT. Translation gives CSVGGLAGEAGELFF.

This chain links TRBV7-9 with TRBJ2-7; weak D call: TRBD2 (5 bases). This CDR3 comprises 16 residues. The germline gives CDR1 SEHNR, CDR2 FQNEAQ (reference sequence). V lost 8 bases to trimming and J lost 3 bases, with 23 bases between them. CDR3 bases: TGTGCCAGCCAAAAGGAGGCAACCACGAACCTCTACGAGCAGTACTTC. This sequence encodes CASQKEATTNLYEQYF. The variable domain in full, completed from reference TRBV7-9 and TRBJ2-7, reads DTGVSQNPRHKITKRGQNVTFRCDPISEHNRLYWYRQTLGQGPEFLTYFQNEAQLEKSRLLSDRFSAERPKGSFSTLEIQRTEQGDSAMYLCASQKEATTNLYEQYFGPGTRLTVT.

The chain links TRBV7-3 to TRBJ2-3, with D possibly being TRBD1 (5 bases). The CDR3 loop spans 12 amino acids. Trimming shortened V by 5 bases and J by 6 bases, and 9 bases separated the two germline ends. Germline V gene sequence: CDR1 SGHTA, CDR2 FQGTGA. In DNA form, the CDR3 reads TGTGCCAGCAGCACCTCAGGGGATACGCAGTATTTT. As protein: CASSTSGDTQYF. The whole variable domain, filled in from reference TRBV7-3 and TRBJ2-3, reads GAGVSQTPSNKVTEKGKYVELRCDPISGHTALYWYRQSLGQGPEFLIYFQGTGAADDSGLPNDRFFAVRPEGSVSTLKIQRTERGDSAVYLCASSTSGDTQYFGPGTRLTVL.

The rearrangement links TRBV14 to TRBJ1-4, with D uncertain. V was cut by 1 base and J by 2 bases, with 11 bases left in between. The CDR3 is 16 residues long. Germline loops: CDR1 SGHDN, CDR2 FVKESK. CDR3 nucleotides: TGTGCCAGCAGCCAAGGGACTGCCCTTACTAATGAAAAACTGTTTTTT. Amino acid sequence: CASSQGTALTNEKLFF.